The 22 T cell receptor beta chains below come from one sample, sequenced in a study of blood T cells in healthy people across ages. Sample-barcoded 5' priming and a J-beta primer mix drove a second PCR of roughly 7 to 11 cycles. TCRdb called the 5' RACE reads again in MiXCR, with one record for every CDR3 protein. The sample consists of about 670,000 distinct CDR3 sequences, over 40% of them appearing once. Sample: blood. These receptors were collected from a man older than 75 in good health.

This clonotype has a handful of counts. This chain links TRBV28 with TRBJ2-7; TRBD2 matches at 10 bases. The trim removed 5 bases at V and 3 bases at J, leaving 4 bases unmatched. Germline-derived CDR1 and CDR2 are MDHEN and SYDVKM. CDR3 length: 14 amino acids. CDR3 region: CASSEPSGSYEQYF. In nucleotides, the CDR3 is TGTGCCAGCAGTGAACCTAGCGGGAGCTACGAGCAGTACTTC. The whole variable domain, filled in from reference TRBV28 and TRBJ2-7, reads DVKVTQSSRYLVKRTGEKVFLECVQDMDHENMFWYRQDPGLGLRLIYFSYDVKMKEKGDIPEGYSVSREKKERFSLILESASTNQTSMYLCASSEPSGSYEQYFGPGTRLTVT.

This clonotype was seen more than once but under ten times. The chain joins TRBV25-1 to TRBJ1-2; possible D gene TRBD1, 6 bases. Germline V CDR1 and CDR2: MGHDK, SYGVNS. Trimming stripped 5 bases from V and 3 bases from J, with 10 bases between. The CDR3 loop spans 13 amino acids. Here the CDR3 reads CASSKGQDYGYTF. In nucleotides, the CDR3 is TGTGCCAGCAGTAAGGGACAAGACTATGGCTACACCTTC.

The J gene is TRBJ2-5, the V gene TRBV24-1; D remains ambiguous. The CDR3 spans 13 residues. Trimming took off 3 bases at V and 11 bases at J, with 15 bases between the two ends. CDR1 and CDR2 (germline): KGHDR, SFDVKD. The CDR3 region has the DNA TGTGCCACCAGTGATCCCTTCGAGAGTGAGCAGTACTTC. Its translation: CATSDPFESEQYF.

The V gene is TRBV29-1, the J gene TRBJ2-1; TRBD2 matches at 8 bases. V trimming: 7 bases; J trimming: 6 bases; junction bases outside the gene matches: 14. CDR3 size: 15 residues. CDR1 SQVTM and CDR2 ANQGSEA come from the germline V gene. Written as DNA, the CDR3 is TGCAGCGGGGAAGGGCGACTAGCGAGAGCCAATGAGCAGTTCTTC. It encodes CSGEGRLARANEQFF.

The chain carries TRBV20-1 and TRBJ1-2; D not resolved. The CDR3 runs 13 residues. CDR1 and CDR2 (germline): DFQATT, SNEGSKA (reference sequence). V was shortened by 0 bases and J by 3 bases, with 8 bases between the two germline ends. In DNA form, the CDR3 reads TGCAGTGCTAGAGAGGCATCCGACTATGGCTACACCTTC. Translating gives CSAREASDYGYTF.

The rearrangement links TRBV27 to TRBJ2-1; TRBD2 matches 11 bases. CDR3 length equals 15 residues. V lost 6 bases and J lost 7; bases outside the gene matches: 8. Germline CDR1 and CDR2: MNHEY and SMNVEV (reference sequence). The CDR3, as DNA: TGTGCCAGCAGCCTGGGACTAGCGGCCTCTAATGAGCAGTTCTTC. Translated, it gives CASSLGLAASNEQFF.

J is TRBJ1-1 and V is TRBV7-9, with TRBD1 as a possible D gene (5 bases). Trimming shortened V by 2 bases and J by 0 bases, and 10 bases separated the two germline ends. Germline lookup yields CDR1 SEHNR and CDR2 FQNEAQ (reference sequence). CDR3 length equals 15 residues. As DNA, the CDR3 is TGTGCCAGCAGCTTACGGGACGGTATGAACACTGAAGCTTTCTTT. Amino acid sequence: CASSLRDGMNTEAFF.

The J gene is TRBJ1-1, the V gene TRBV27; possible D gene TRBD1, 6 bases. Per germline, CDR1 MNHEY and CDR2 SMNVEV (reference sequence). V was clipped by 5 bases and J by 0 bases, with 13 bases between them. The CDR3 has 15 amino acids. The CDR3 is CASSVRTALNTEAFF. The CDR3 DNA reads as TGTGCCAGCAGTGTCAGGACAGCCCTGAACACTGAAGCTTTCTTT.

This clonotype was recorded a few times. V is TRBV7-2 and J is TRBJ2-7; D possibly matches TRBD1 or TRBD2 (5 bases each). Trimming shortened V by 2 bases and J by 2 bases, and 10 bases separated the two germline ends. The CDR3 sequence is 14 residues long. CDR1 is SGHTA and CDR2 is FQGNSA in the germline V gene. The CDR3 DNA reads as TGTGCCAGCAGCTTACGGCTGGGGGCCTACGAGCAGTACTTC. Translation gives CASSLRLGAYEQYF.

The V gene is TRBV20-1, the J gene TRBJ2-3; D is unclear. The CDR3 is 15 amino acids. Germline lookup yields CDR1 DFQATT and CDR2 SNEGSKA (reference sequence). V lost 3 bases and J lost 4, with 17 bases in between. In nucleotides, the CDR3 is TGCAGTGCTAGCCTGACTGCAACCAGGCCAGATACGCAGTATTTT. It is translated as CSASLTATRPDTQYF.

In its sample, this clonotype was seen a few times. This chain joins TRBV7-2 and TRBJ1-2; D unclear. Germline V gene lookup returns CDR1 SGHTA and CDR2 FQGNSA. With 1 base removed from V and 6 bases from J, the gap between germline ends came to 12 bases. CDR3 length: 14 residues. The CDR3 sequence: CASSLDVGAHGYTF. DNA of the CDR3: TGTGCCAGCAGCTTAGATGTGGGCGCACATGGCTACACCTTC.

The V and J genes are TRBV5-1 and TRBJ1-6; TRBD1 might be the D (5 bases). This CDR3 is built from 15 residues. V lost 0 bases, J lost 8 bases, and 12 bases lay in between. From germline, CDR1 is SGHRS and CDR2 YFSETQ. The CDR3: CASSLEQVRDSPLHF. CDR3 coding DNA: TGCGCCAGCAGCTTGGAACAGGTTCGGGATTCACCCCTCCACTTT. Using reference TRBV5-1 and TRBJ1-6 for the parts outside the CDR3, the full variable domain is KAGVTQTPRYLIKTRGQQVTLSCSPISGHRSVSWYQQTPGQGLQFLFEYFSETQRNKGNFPGRFSGRQFSNSRSEMNVSTLELGDSALYLCASSLEQVRDSPLHFGNGTRLTVT.

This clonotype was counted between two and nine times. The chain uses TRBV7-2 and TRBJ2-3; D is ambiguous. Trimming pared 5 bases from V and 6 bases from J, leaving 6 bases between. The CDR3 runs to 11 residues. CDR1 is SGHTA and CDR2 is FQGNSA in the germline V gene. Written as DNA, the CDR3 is TGTGCCAGCAGCATGGCGGATACGCAGTATTTT. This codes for CASSMADTQYF.

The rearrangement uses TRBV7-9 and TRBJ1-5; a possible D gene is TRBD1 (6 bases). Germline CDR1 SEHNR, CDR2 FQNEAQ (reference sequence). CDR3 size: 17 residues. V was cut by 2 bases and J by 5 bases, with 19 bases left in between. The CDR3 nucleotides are TGTGCCAGCAGCTTATCGGGGGGCAACAGGGAACATCAGCCCCAGCATTTT. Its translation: CASSLSGGNREHQPQHF.

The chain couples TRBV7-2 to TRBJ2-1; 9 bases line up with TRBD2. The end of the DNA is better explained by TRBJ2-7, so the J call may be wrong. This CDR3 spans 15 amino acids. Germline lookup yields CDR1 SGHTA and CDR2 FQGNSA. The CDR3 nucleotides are TGTGCCAGCAGCTCACTAGCGGGTATCAACAATGAGCAGTACTTC. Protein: CASSSLAGINNEQYF.

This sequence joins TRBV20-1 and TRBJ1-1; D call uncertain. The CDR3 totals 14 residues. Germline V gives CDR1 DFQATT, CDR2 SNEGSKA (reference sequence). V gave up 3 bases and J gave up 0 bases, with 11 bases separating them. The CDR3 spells CSARPGRLNTEAFF. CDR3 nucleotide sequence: TGCAGTGCTAGGCCGGGCAGGTTGAACACTGAAGCTTTCTTT.

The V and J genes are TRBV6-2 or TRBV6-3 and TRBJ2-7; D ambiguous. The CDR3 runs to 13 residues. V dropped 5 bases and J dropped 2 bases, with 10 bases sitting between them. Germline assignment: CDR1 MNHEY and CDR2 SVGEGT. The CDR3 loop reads CASSAQTAYEQYF. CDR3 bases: TGTGCCAGCAGTGCTCAAACGGCCTACGAGCAGTACTTC.

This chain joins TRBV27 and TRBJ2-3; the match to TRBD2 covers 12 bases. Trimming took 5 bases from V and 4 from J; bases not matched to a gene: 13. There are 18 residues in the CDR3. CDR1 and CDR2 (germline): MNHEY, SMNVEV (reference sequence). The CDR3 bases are TGTGCCAGCAGTCCCTCCGCTAGCGGGGGGGCATTTCCAGATACGCAGTATTTT. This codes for CASSPSASGGAFPDTQYF.

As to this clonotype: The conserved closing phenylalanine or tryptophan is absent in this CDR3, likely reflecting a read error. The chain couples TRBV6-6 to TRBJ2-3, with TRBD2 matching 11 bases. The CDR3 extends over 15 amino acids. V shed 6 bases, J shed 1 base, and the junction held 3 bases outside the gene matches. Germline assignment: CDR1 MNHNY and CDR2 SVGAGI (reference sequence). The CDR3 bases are TGTGCCAGCAGAACACTAGCGGGAGGCACAGATACGCAGTATTTA. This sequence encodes CASRTLAGGTDTQYL.

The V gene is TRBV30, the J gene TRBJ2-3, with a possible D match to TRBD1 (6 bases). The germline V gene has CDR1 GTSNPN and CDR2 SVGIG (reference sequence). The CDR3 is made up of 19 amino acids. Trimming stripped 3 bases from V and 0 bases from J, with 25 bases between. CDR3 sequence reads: CAWRPVVDSNRFSTDTQYF. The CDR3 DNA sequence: TGTGCCTGGAGGCCCGTGGTGGACAGCAACCGATTTAGCACAGATACGCAGTATTTT.

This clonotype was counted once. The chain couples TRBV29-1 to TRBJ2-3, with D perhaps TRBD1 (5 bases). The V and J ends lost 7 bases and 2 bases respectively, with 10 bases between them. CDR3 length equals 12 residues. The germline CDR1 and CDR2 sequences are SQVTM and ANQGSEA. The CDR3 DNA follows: TGCAGCGCGAGCAGGGACACAGATACGCAGTATTTT. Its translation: CSASRDTDTQYF.

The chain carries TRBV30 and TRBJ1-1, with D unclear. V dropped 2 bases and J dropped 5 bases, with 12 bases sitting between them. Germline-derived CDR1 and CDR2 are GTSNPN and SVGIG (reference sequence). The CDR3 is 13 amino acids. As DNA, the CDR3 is TGTGCCTGGAGTACCTGGGGAGGGACTGAAGCTTTCTTT. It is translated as CAWSTWGGTEAFF.